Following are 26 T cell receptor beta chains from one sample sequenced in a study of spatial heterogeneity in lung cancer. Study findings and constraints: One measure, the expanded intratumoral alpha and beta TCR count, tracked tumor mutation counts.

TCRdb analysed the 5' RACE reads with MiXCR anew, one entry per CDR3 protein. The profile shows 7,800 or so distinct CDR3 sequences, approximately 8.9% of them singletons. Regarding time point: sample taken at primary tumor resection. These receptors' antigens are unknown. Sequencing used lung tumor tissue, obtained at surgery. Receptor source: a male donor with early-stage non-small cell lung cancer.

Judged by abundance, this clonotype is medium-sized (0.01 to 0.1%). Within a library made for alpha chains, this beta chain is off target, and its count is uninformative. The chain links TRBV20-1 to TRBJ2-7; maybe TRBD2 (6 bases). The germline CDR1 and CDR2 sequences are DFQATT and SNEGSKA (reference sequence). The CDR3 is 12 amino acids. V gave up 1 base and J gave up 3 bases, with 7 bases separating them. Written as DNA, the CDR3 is TGCAGTGCTAGAGTGGGGGGCTACGAGCAGTACTTC. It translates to CSARVGGYEQYF.

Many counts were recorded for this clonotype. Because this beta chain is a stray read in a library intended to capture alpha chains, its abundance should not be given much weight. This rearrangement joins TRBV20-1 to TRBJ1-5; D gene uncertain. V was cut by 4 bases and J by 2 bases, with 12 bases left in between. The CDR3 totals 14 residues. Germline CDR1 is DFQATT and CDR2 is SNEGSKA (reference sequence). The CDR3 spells CSAKPASGNQPQHF. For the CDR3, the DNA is TGCAGTGCTAAACCGGCAAGTGGCAATCAGCCCCAGCATTTT.

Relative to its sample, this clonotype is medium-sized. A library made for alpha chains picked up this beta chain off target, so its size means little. This CDR3 is CASSLRGPDQPQHF. CDR3 nucleotides: TGTGCCAGCAGCTTGAGGGGGCCCGATCAGCCCCAGCATTTT. The V gene is TRBV5-6, the J gene TRBJ1-5; 7 nucleotides agree with TRBD1. V was pared by 1 base and J by 5 bases, with 3 bases of the junction left unmatched. The CDR3 runs to 14 residues. Germline V gene sequence: CDR1 SGHDT, CDR2 YYEEEE.

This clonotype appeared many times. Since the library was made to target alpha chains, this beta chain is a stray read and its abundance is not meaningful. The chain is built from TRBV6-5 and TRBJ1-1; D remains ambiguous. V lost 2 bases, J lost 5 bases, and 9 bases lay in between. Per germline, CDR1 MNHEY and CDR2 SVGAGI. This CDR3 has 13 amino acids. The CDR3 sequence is CASSYGWGTEAFF. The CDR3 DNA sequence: TGTGCCAGCAGTTACGGCTGGGGAACTGAAGCTTTCTTT.

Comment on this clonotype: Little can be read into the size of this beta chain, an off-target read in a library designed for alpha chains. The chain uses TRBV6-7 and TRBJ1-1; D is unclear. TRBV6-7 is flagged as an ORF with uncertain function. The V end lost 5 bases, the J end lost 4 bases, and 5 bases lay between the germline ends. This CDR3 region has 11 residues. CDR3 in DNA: TGTGCCAGCAGTCGGGGCACTGAAGCTTTCTTT. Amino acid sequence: CASSRGTEAFF.

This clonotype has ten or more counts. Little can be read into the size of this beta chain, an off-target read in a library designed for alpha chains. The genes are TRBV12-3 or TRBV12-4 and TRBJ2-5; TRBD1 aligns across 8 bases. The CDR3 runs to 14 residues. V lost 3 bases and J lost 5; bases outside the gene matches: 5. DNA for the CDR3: TGTGCCAGCAGTTTTTCGACAGGGGTGGAGACCCAGTACTTC. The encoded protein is CASSFSTGVETQYF.

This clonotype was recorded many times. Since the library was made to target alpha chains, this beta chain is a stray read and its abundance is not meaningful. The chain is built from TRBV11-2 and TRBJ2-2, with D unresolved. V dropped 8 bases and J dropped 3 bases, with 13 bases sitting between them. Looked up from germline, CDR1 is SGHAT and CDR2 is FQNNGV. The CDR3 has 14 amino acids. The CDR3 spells CASGLEGYTGELFF. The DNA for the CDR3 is TGTGCCAGCGGGCTCGAAGGGTACACCGGGGAGCTGTTTTTT.

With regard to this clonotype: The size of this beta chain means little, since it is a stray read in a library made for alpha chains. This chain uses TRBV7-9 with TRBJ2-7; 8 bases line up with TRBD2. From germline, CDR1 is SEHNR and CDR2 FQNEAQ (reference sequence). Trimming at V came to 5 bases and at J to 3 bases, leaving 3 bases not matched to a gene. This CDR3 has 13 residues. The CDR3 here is CASSPGTSYEQYF. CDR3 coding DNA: TGTGCCAGCAGCCCCGGGACTAGCTACGAGCAGTACTTC.

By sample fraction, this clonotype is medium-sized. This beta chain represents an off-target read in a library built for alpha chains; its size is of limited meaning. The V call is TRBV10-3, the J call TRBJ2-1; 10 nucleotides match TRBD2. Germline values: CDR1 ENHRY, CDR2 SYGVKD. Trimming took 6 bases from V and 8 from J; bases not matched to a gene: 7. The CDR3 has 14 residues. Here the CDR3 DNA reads TGTGCCATCAGCGGGACTAGCGTCGGGGATGAGCAGTTCTTC. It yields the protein CAISGTSVGDEQFF.

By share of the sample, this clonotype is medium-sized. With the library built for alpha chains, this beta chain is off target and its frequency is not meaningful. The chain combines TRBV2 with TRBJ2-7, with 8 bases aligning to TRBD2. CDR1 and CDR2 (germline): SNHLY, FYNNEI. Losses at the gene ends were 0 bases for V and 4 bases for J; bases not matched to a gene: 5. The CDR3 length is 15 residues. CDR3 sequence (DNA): TGTGCCAGCAGTGAAGCGACGGGAGGGCTTTACGAGCAGTACTTC. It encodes CASSEATGGLYEQYF.

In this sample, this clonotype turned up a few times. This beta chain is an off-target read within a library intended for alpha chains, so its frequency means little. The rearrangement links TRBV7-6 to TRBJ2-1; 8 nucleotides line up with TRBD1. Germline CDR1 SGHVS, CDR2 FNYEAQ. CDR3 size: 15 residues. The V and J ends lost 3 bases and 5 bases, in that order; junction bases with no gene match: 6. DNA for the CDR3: TGTGCCAGCAGCTTTGGACAGGGTATGCACAATGAGCAGTTCTTC. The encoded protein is CASSFGQGMHNEQFF.

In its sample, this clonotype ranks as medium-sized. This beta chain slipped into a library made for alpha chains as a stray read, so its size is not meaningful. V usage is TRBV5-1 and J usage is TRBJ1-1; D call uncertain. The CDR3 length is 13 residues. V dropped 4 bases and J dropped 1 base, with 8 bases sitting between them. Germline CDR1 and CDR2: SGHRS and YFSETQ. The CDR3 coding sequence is TGCGCCAGCAGCCAACAGTGGAACACTGAAGCTTTCTTT. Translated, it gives CASSQQWNTEAFF.

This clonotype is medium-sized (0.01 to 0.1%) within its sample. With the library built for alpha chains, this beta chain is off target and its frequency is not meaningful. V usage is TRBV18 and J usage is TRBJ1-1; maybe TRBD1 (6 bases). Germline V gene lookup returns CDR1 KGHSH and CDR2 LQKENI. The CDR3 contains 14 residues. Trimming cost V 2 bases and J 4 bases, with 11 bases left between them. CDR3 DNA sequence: TGTGCCAGCTCACCATGGGGGGCAGGCACTGAAGCTTTCTTT. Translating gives CASSPWGAGTEAFF.

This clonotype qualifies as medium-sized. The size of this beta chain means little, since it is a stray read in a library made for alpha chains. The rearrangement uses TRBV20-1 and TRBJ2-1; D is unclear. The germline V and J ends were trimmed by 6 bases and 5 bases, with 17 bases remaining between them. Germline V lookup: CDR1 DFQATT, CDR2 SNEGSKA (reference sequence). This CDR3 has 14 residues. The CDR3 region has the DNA TGCAGTGCCGCACCCCGTGGACGGCACAATGAGCAGTTCTTC. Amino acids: CSAAPRGRHNEQFF.

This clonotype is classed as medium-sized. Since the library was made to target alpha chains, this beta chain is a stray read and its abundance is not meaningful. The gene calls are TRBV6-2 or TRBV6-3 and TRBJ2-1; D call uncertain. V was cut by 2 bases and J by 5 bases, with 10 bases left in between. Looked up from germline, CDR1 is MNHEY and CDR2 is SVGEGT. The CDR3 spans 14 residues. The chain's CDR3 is CASSYPPSDNEQFF. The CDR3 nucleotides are TGTGCCAGCAGTTACCCTCCCTCTGACAATGAGCAGTTCTTC.

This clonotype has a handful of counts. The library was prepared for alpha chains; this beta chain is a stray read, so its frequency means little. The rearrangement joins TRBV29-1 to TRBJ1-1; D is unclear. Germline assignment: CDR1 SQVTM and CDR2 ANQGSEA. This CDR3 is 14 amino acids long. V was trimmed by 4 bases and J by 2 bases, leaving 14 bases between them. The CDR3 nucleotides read TGCAGCGTTGTATTGGGTCTACGTAACACTGAAGCTTTCTTT. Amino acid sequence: CSVVLGLRNTEAFF.

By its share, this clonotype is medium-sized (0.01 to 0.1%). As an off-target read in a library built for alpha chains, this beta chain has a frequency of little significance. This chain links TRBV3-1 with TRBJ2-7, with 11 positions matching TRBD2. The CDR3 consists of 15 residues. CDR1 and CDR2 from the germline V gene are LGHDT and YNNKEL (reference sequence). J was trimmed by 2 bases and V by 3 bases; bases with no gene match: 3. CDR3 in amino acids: CASSQRLAGPYEQYF. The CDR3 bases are TGTGCCAGCAGCCAGAGACTAGCGGGGCCCTACGAGCAGTACTTC.

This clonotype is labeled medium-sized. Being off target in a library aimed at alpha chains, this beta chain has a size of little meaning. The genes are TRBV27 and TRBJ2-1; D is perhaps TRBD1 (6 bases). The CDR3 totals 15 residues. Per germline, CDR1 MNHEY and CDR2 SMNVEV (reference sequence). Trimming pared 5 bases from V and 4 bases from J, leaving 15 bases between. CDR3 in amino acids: CASSLRQVAYNEQFF. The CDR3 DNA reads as TGTGCCAGCAGTCTACGACAGGTAGCATACAATGAGCAGTTCTTC.

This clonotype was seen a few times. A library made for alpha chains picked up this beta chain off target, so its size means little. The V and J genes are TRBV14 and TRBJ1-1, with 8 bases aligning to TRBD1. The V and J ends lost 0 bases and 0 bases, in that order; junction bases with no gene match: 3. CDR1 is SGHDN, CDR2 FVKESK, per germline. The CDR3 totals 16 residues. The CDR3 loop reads CASSQDGTGMNTEAFF. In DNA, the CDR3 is TGTGCCAGCAGCCAAGACGGGACAGGCATGAACACTGAAGCTTTCTTT.

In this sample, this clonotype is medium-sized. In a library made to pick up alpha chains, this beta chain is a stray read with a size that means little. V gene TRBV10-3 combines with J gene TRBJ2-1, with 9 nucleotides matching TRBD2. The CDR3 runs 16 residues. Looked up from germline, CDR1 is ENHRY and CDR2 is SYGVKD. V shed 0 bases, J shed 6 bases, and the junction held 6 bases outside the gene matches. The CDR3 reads CAISESPAGGRNEQFF. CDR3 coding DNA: TGTGCCATCAGTGAGTCGCCAGCGGGAGGCCGCAATGAGCAGTTCTTC.

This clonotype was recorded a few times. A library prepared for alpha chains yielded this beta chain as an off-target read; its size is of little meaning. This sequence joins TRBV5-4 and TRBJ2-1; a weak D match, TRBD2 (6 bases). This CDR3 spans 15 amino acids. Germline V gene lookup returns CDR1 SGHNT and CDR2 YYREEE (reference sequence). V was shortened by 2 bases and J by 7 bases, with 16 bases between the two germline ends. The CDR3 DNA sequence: TGTGCCAGCAGCTTCGGACTACCCACCGGAAATGAGCAGTTCTTC. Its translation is CASSFGLPTGNEQFF.

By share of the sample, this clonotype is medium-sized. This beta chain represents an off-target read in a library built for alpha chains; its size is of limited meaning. The CDR3 region is CSVEDQGTGINYGYTF. The CDR3 DNA sequence: TGCAGCGTTGAAGATCAGGGGACAGGGATTAACTATGGCTACACCTTC. The chain couples TRBV29-1 to TRBJ1-2, with 9 bases matching TRBD1. V gave up 0 bases and J gave up 1 base; unmatched junction bases: 6. CDR1 is SQVTM, CDR2 ANQGSEA, per germline. CDR3 length: 16 residues.

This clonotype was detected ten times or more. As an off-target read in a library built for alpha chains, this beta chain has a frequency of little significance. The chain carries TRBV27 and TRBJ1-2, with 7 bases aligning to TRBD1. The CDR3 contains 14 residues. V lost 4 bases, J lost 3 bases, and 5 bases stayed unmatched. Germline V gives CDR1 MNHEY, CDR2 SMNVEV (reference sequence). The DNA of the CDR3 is TGTGCCAGCAGTTCACAGGGGCGCTACTATGGCTACACCTTC. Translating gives CASSSQGRYYGYTF.

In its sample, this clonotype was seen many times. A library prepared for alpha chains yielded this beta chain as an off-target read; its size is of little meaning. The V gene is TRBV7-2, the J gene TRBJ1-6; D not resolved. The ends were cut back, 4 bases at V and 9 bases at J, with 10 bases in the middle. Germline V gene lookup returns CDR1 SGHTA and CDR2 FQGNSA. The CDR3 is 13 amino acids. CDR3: CASSSLGGSPLHF. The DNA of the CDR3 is TGTGCCAGCAGCTCCCTGGGCGGTTCACCCCTCCACTTT.

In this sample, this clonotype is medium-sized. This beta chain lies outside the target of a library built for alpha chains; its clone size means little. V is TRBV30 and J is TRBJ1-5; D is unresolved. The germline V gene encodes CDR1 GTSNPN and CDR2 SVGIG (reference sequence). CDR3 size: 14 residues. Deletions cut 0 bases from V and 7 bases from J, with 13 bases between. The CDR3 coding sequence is TGTGCCTGGAGTGTAGCCCGGGAGAGGCAGCCCCAGCATTTT. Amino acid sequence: CAWSVARERQPQHF. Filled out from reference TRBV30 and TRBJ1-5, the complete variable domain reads SQTIHQWPATLVQPVGSPLSLECTVEGTSNPNLYWYRQAAGRGLQLLFYSVGIGQISSEVPQNLSASRPQDRQFILSSKKLLLSDSGFYLCAWSVARERQPQHFGDGTRLSIL.

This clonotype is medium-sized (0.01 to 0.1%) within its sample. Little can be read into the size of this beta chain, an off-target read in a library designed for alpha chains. The CDR3 sequence: CASSWEEQETQYF. The CDR3 DNA reads as TGCGCCAGCAGCTGGGAGGAACAAGAGACCCAGTACTTC. V usage is TRBV5-1 and J usage is TRBJ2-5, with a tentative D call TRBD2 (6 bases). Germline V gene lookup returns CDR1 SGHRS and CDR2 YFSETQ. V was clipped by 3 bases and J by 2 bases, with 8 bases between them. This CDR3 has 13 amino acids.